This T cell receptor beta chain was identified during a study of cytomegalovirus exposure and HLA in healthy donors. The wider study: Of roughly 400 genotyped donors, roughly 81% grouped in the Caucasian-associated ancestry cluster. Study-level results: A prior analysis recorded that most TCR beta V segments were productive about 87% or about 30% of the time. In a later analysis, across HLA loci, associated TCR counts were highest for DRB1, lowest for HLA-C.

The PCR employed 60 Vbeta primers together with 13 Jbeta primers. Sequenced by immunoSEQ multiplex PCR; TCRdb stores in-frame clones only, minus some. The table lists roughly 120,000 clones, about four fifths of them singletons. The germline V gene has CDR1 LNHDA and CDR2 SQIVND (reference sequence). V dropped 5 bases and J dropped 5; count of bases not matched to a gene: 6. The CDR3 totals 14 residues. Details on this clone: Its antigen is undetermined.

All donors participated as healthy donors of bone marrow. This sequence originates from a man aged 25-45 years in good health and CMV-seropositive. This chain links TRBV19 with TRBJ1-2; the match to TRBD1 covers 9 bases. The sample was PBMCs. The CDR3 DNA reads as TGTGCCAGTAGTGCCCGCGGGACAGGGTATGGCTACACCTTC. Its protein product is CASSARGTGYGYTF.